Sequencing of this T cell receptor (beta chain) was carried out in a study of blood T cell repertoires in COVID-19. On the study more broadly: COVID-19 samples collected from the United States, Italy and Spain covered acute and convalescent phases. From T cells, B-cell-depleted T cells, or PBMCs came the material, which was cDNA or gDNA.

The CDR3 length is 13 residues. The germline gives CDR1 MGHRA, CDR2 YSYEKL. Comment on this clone: The junction shows a germline mismatch at one end, possibly a read error.

Authors' methods: How many nucleated cells were present was estimated from reference gene primer amplification. TCRdb's table, derived via immunoSEQ multiplex PCR, lists solely in-frame clones and lacks some. V, J and clone size derive from that table, while D and trimming were established from the DNA sequence. The sample consists of some 88,000 clones, around 93% of them appearing once. The sample taken for sequencing was peripheral blood. The receptor's source is a human donor with active COVID-19. The donor label of this sample is uncertain. V gene TRBV4-1 combines with J gene TRBJ2-3, with D unresolved. CDR3 amino acids: CASSQDISTPGNF. CDR3 in DNA: TGCGCCAGCAGCCAAGATATATCGACCCCAGGAAATTTT.